This TCR beta chain was recovered during a study of CD8+ T cells in alopecia areata. For the study at large: Patients received oral tofacitinib, 5 to 10 mg twice daily, for moderate-to-severe alopecia areata.

Treatment indicated: oral pan-JAK inhibitor, 5-10 mg twice daily. Study results and caveats: Patients showed less clear TCR sequence sharing than mice, possibly partly because of HLA diversity.

As concerns this clone: Its specificity is unknown.

V lost 6 bases, J lost 6 bases, and 9 bases stayed unmatched. CDR3 length: 14 amino acids. Germline V gene lookup returns CDR1 SNHLY and CDR2 FYNNEI. Sequencing relied on a cDNA template that was reverse transcribed from extracted RNA. Clones were read by immunoSEQ multiplex PCR, and TCRdb kept only the in-frame ones, dropping some. This table holds around 290,000 clones, 55% to 70% found once. The chain has TRBV2 and TRBJ1-2; TRBD1 agrees at 8 bases. The receptor was isolated from a human donor with alopecia areata. The sample consisted of CD4+ T cells sorted from blood, taken at week 24, from a patient treated with tofacitinib. CDR3 coding DNA: TGTGCCAGCAGGGGCCACGGGACAGGCGATGGCTACACCTTC. Encoded protein: CASRGHGTGDGYTF.